Following are 18 T cell receptor beta chains from one sample sequenced in a study of T cell therapy after organ transplantation. Time point in this sample: 20-29 weeks after completion of therapy. Generated by immunoSEQ multiplex PCR, the TCRdb table keeps only in-frame clones and is missing some. The sample lists around 15,000 clones, 85% occurring once. No cognate antigen is known for these TCRs. Sequences were derived from CD8+ T cells from blood, sampled after autologous CMV-specific T cell therapy. The source of these receptors is a human patient who had received a solid organ transplant and had CMV disease. The T cells may come from the graft donor.

This sequence joins TRBV10-3 and TRBJ1-2; a possible D gene is TRBD1 (6 bases). The V end lost 10 bases, the J end lost 3 bases, and 24 bases lay between the germline ends. This CDR3 region has 16 residues. CDR1 is ENHRY, CDR2 SYGVKD, per germline. For the CDR3, the DNA is TGTGCCACCAGCCACCGCCTCGGGGGGGCCGACTATGGCTACACCTTC. Its protein product is CATSHRLGGADYGYTF.

The rearrangement uses TRBV19 and TRBJ2-2, with a weak D call TRBD2 (7 bases). Trimming left V 6 bases short and J 7 bases short, with 18 bases between. This CDR3 contains 15 residues. Germline V gene sequence: CDR1 LNHDA, CDR2 SQIVND (reference sequence). The CDR3 coding sequence is TGTGCCAGTAGCTACCGGGGGGCCCTAGGCGGGGAGCTGTTTTTT. Protein: CASSYRGALGGELFF.

The CDR3 nucleotides are TGCGCCAGCAGTCACCAGGGTTCCGGGGCCAACGTCCTGACTTTC. Translating it yields CASSHQGSGANVLTF. V usage is TRBV4-1 and J usage is TRBJ2-6; D might be TRBD1 (5 bases). The V gene's germline CDR1 is MGHRA and CDR2 YSYEKL. V was shortened by 6 bases and J by 4 bases, with 13 bases between the two germline ends. The CDR3 extends over 15 amino acids.

This clone appeared a few times. The chain employs TRBV7-5 and TRBJ2-2; the table's D gene call, TRBD2, was not cross checked with the DNA. TRBV7-5 is classified as a pseudogene. This CDR3 comprises 13 residues. CDR3 residues: CASSRLAYGELFF. As DNA, the CDR3 is TGTGCCAGCAGCCGACTAGCGTACGGGGAGCTGTTTTTT.

This sequence joins TRBV10-3 and TRBJ2-2; D remains unclear. V was cut by 2 bases and J by 2 bases, with 3 bases left in between. The CDR3 loop spans 13 amino acids. The V gene's germline CDR1 is ENHRY and CDR2 SYGVKD. CDR3 DNA: TGTGCCATCAGTGAGCCAAACACCGGGGAGCTGTTTTTT. As protein: CAISEPNTGELFF.

The sample holds one count of this clone. The chain has TRBV27 and TRBJ2-7; 11 nucleotides line up with TRBD2. The trim removed 0 bases at V and 0 bases at J, leaving 4 bases unmatched. Germline CDR1 is MNHEY and CDR2 is SMNVEV (reference sequence). CDR3 length: 17 residues. CDR3 sequence reads: CASSLSGLAGSSYEQYF. Here the CDR3 DNA reads TGTGCCAGCAGTTTATCCGGACTAGCGGGTAGCTCCTACGAGCAGTACTTC.

Of note for this clone: Distinct nucleotide sequences in the sample also encode this CDR3. V gene TRBV30 combines with J gene TRBJ1-2; D may be TRBD1 (6 bases). V shed 4 bases and J shed 6 bases, with 18 bases lying between them. The CDR3 length is 14 residues. Germline V gene data show CDR1 as GTSNPN and CDR2 as SVGIG (reference sequence). The CDR3 is CAWIGQGILDGYTF. The CDR3 region has the DNA TGTGCCTGGATAGGGCAGGGGATCCTGGATGGCTACACCTTC.

J is TRBJ2-1 and V is TRBV6-1; 10 bases map to TRBD1. The CDR3 is 19 amino acids. CDR1 MNHNS and CDR2 SASEGT come from the germline V gene. Trimming removed 3 bases from V and 0 bases from J; junction bases left unmatched: 11. The CDR3 loop reads CASSEGTGAVASSYNEQFF. The CDR3 coding sequence is TGTGCCAGCAGTGAGGGGACAGGGGCCGTCGCTAGCTCCTACAATGAGCAGTTCTTC.

The chain is built from TRBV29-1 and TRBJ1-2, with D unclear. The CDR3 length is 11 residues. From germline, CDR1 is SQVTM and CDR2 ANQGSEA. V lost 2 bases to trimming and J lost 7 bases, with 8 bases between them. CDR3: CSVELGGGYTF. CDR3 nucleotide sequence: TGCAGCGTTGAACTTGGTGGTGGCTACACCTTC.

The chain's CDR3 is CASSYGEAANTGELFF. Written as DNA, the CDR3 is TGTGCCAGCAGTTACGGAGAGGCTGCGAACACCGGGGAGCTGTTTTTT. The chain links TRBV6-5 to TRBJ2-2; no reliable D call. The germline V gene encodes CDR1 MNHEY and CDR2 SVGAGI. V lost 2 bases and J lost 0, with 10 bases in between. CDR3 length equals 16 residues.

Written as DNA, the CDR3 is TGTGCCAGCAAAAACAGGGGCAGGTTCGCCTACGAGCAGTACTTC. Its translation: CASKNRGRFAYEQYF. The V gene is TRBV2, the J gene TRBJ2-7; TRBD1 matches 7 bases. J lost 2 bases, V lost 7 bases, and 11 bases had no gene match. CDR1 is SNHLY and CDR2 is FYNNEI in the germline V gene. The CDR3 is made up of 15 amino acids.

The V gene is TRBV2, the J gene TRBJ1-2, with TRBD1 matching 8 bases. The CDR3 loop spans 11 amino acids. Per germline, CDR1 SNHLY and CDR2 FYNNEI. The V gene end was trimmed by 11 bases and the J gene end by 6 bases; junction bases not matched to a gene: 5. As DNA, the CDR3 is TGTGCCTCTCAGGGGGCGGATGGCTACACCTTC. Residues: CASQGADGYTF. Complete variable domain (other parts from reference TRBV2 and TRBJ1-2): EPEVTQTPSHQVTQMGQEVILRCVPISNHLYFYWYRQILGQKVEFLVSFYNNEISEKSEIFDDQFSVERPDGSNFTLKIRSTKLEDSAMYFCASQGADGYTFGSGTRLTVV.

The chain uses TRBV6-6 and TRBJ1-2, with a weak D call TRBD1 (5 bases). V lost 11 bases to trimming and J lost 2 bases, with 21 bases between them. CDR1 and CDR2 from the germline V gene are MNHNY and SVGAGI (reference sequence). There are 15 residues in the CDR3. The CDR3 loop reads CARPGHPPTNYGYTF. As DNA, the CDR3 is TGTGCCCGACCTGGACACCCACCGACCAACTATGGCTACACCTTC.

This sequence joins TRBV6-1 and TRBJ2-1; D may be TRBD2 (5 bases). V dropped 0 bases and J dropped 4 bases, with 13 bases sitting between them. Germline loops: CDR1 MNHNS, CDR2 SASEGT. The CDR3 runs to 16 residues. The CDR3 DNA is TGTGCCAGCAGTGAAGCGGGGTTCGTAGCGTACAATGAGCAGTTCTTC. Translation gives CASSEAGFVAYNEQFF.

The chain joins TRBV4-2 to TRBJ2-3; tentative D call: TRBD1 (5 bases). Trimming took off 0 bases at V and 0 bases at J, with 13 bases between the two ends. The germline V gene has CDR1 LGHNA and CDR2 YNFKEQ. CDR3 length equals 17 residues. CDR3 in amino acids: CASSQETLGVSTDTQYF. The DNA for the CDR3 is TGTGCCAGCAGCCAAGAGACTCTAGGGGTTAGCACAGATACGCAGTATTTT.

This sequence joins TRBV6-5 and TRBJ2-7, with D maybe TRBD1 (5 bases). Germline V gene lookup returns CDR1 MNHEY and CDR2 SVGAGI. This CDR3 region has 14 residues. Trimming left V 6 bases short and J 5 bases short, with 17 bases between. The CDR3 coding sequence is TGTGCCAGCAGATGGAAAGGGGAATTCGACGAGCAGTACTTC. Residues: CASRWKGEFDEQYF.

J is TRBJ1-6 and V is TRBV12-5; the D is unclear. V was clipped by 2 bases and J by 8 bases, with 16 bases between them. This CDR3 comprises 16 residues. In germline, CDR1 is LGHNT, CDR2 FRNRAP. CDR3 DNA sequence: TGTGCTAGTGGTTTGTCACGGGCGGAACCTCATTCACCCCTCCACTTT. This translates into CASGLSRAEPHSPLHF. Looking up the rest from reference TRBV12-5 and TRBJ1-6 gives the full variable domain: DARVTQTPRHKVTEMGQEVTMRCQPILGHNTVFWYRQTMMQGLELLAYFRNRAPLDDSGMPKDRFSAEMPDATLATLKIQPSEPRDSAVYFCASGLSRAEPHSPLHFGNGTRLTVT.

The chain's CDR3 is CASSGGGGSYEQYF. The CDR3 nucleotides are TGTGCCAGCTCGGGGGGAGGCGGTTCCTACGAGCAGTACTTC. This chain connects TRBV18 to TRBJ2-7, with a weak D call TRBD2 (6 bases). CDR1 KGHSH and CDR2 LQKENI come from the germline V gene. The V end was cut by 6 bases, the J end by 1 base, with 13 bases between. The CDR3 has 14 residues. Supplemented by reference TRBV18 and TRBJ2-7, the full variable domain reads NAGVMQNPRHLVRRRGQEARLRCSPMKGHSHVYWYRQLPEEGLKFMVYLQKENIIDESGMPKERFSAEFPKEGPSILRIQQVVRGDSAAYFCASSGGGGSYEQYFGPGTRLTVT.